This TCR beta chain was obtained from a study of T cell responses to AZD1222 COVID-19 vaccine. Whole-study results and caveats: Repertoire samples came only from after the peak T cell response. Spike-specific TCR breadth and depth went up after people got two AZD1222 doses. Spike regions recognized by vaccine-associated CD4 TCRs spanned the protein, led by 160-218 and 743-854.

As concerns this clone: What it binds is not known.

Germline values: CDR1 SGDLS, CDR2 YYNGEE. This CDR3 comprises 13 residues. With 2 bases removed from V and 2 bases from J, the gap between germline ends came to 7 bases. Only in-frame clones appear in the TCRdb table, and some are missing; sequencing was by immunoSEQ multiplex PCR. The sample gives 110,000 to 150,000 clones, 92% of which show up once; approximately 2.1% is in the top ten. The TCR sequence derives from an adult in good health. The sample here was peripheral blood, taken on day 0 of AZD1222 vaccination. The gene calls are TRBV9 and TRBJ2-5; D might be TRBD2 (5 bases). DNA for the CDR3: TGTGCCAGCAGCGTTGGGAGACAAGAGACCCAGTACTTC. Its translation is CASSVGRQETQYF. Full variable domain (missing parts from reference TRBV9 and TRBJ2-5): DSGVTQTPKHLITATGQRVTLRCSPRSGDLSVYWYQQSLDQGLQFLIQYYNGEERAKGNILERFSAQQFPDLHSELNLSSLELGDSALYFCASSVGRQETQYFGPGTRLLVL.